This T cell receptor (beta chain) was documented in a study of OX40 agonist ivuxolimab in advanced cancers. The method was immunoSEQ multiplex PCR; TCRdb's version includes in-frame clones alone and lacks a portion of them. This sample has 100,000 to 130,000 clones, with less than 95% found just once. The CDR3 is made up of 15 amino acids. CDR1 is LNHDA, CDR2 SQIVND, per germline (reference sequence). V was shortened by 6 bases and J by 1 base, with 15 bases between the two germline ends. As to this clone: The antigen remains undetermined.

Study-wide results and limits: Also present in some nonresponders was a low level of normalized T-cell clonal expansion.

The chain is built from TRBV19 and TRBJ1-2; a possible D gene is TRBD1 (5 bases). The sample consisted of CD4+ or CD8+ T cells sorted from blood, taken in a trial of the OX40 agonist ivuxolimab. This receptor was taken from an adult with an advanced solid tumor such as melanoma, head and neck, liver or kidney cancer. CDR3 bases: TGTGCCAGTAGGGGGGACGGATCCTTTAACTATGGCTACACCTTC. Translating gives CASRGDGSFNYGYTF.